This TCR beta chain appears in the sequencing data of a study of cytomegalovirus exposure and HLA in healthy donors. Study outcomes and limitations: Follow-up analysis seemed to connect common viral pathogens with several of the most significant clusters identified.

PCR primers comprised 60 Vbeta and 13 Jbeta primers. Profiling relied on immunoSEQ multiplex PCR, and the TCRdb table lists in-frame clones only, not all of them. The sample records 110,000 to 150,000 clones, 65% to 80% being singletons. The trim removed 1 base at V and 0 bases at J, leaving 17 bases unmatched. Per germline, CDR1 LNHDA and CDR2 SQIVND (reference sequence). The CDR3 is made up of 21 amino acids. Of note for this clone: Antigen specificity is unknown.

Sequenced: PBMCs. The chain employs TRBV19 and TRBJ2-1; 8 bases are shared with TRBD2. This TCR was sampled from a man aged 25 to 40 in good health and CMV-seronegative. CDR3 residues: CASSIVGGASGLLSSYNEQFF. Here the CDR3 DNA reads TGTGCCAGTAGTATAGTGGGCGGGGCTAGCGGGTTGCTAAGCTCCTACAATGAGCAGTTCTTC. Based on the CDR3 plus reference TRBV19 and TRBJ2-1, the full variable domain is DGGITQSPKYLFRKEGQNVTLSCEQNLNHDAMYWYRQDPGQGLRLIYYSQIVNDFQKGDIAEGYSVSREKKESFPLTVTSAQKNPTAFYLCASSIVGGASGLLSSYNEQFFGPGTRLTVL.